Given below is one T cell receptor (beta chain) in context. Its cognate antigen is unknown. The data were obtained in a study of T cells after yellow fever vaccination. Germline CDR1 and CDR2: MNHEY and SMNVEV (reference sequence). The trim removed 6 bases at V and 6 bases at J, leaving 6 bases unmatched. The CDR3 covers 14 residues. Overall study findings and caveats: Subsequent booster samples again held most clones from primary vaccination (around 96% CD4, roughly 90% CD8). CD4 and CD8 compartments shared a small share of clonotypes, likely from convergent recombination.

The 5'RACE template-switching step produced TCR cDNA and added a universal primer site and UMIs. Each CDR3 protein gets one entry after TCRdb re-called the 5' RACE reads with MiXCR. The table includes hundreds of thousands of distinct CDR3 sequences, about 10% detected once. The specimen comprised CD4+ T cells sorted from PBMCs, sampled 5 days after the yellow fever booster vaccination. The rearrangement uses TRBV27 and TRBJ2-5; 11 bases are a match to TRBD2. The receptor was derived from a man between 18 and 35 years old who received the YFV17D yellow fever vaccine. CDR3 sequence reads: CASRLAGARKTQYF. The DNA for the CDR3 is TGTGCCAGCAGACTAGCGGGGGCTCGAAAGACCCAGTACTTC.